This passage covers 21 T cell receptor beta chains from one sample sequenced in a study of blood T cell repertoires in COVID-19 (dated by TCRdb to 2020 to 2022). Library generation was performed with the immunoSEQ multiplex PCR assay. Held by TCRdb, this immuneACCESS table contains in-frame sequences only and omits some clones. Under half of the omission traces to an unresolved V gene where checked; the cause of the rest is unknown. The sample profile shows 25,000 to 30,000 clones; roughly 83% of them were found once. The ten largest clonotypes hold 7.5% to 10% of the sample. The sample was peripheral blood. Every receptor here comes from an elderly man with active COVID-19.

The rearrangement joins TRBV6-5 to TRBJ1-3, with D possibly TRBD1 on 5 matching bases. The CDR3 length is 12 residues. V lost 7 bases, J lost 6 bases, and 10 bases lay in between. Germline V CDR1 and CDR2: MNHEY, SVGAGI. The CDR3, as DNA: TGTGCCAGCACAGGGTCGGAAAACACCATATATTTT. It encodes CASTGSENTIYF.

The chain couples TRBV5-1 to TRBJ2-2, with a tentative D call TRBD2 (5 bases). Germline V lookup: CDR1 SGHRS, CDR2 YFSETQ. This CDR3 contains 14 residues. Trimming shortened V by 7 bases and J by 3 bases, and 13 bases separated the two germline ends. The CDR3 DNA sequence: TGCGCCAGCCGAGGTGGAGCGGACACCGGGGAGCTGTTTTTT. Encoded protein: CASRGGADTGELFF.

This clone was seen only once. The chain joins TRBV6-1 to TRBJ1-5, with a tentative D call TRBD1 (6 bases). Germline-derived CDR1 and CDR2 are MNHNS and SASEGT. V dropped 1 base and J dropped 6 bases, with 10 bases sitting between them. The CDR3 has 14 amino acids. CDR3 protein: CASSEGTASQPQHF. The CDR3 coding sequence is TGTGCCAGCAGTGAAGGGACAGCGAGTCAGCCCCAGCATTTT.

In DNA, the CDR3 is TGTGCCAGCAGCTTAGATCTCAGGAACTATGGCTACACCTTC. Its protein is CASSLDLRNYGYTF. J is TRBJ1-2 and V is TRBV11-2; D unclear. This CDR3 is built from 14 residues. The V end was cut by 0 bases, the J end by 2 bases, with 7 bases between. Germline V gene data show CDR1 as SGHAT and CDR2 as FQNNGV.

The CDR3 sequence is CATSRGGVGNGGYTF. CDR3 DNA sequence: TGTGCCACCAGCAGAGGGGGGGTGGGCAATGGTGGCTACACCTTC. This sequence joins TRBV15 and TRBJ1-2; the D gene is possibly TRBD1 (5 bases). There are 15 residues in the CDR3. V was trimmed by 1 base and J by 7 bases, leaving 16 bases between them. Germline V gives CDR1 LNHNV, CDR2 YYDKDF (reference sequence).

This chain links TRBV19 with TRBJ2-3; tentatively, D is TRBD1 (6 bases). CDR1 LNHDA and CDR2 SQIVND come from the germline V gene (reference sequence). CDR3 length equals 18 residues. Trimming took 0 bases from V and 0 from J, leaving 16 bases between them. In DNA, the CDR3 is TGTGCCAGTAGTATAGACCGCCCTACAGGGTCTAGCACAGATACGCAGTATTTT. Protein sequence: CASSIDRPTGSSTDTQYF.

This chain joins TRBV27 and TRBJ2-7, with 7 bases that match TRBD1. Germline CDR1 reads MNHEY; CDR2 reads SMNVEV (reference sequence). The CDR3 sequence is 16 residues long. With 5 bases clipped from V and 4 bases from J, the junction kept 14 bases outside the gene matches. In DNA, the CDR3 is TGTGCCAGCAGTAGAGCGAGGACCGGACAGGAGTACGAGCAGTACTTC. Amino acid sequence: CASSRARTGQEYEQYF.

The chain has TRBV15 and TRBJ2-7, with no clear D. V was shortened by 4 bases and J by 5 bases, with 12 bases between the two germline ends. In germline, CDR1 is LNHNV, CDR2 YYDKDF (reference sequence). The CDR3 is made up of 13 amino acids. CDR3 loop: CATSTRLADEQYF. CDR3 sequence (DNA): TGTGCCACCAGCACCCGGCTCGCGGACGAGCAGTACTTC.

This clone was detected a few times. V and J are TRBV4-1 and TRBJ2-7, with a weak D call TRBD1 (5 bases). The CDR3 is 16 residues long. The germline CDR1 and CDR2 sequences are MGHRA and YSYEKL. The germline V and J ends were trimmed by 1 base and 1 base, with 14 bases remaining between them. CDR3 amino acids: CASSQVPGFFSYEQYF. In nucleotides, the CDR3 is TGCGCCAGCAGCCAAGTGCCAGGGTTTTTTTCCTACGAGCAGTACTTC.

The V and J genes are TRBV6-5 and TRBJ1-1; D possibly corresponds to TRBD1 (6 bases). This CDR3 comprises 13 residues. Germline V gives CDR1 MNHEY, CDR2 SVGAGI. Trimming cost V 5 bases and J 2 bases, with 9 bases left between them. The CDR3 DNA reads TGTGCCAGCAGTAGAGGGACAAACACTGAAGCTTTCTTT. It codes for CASSRGTNTEAFF.

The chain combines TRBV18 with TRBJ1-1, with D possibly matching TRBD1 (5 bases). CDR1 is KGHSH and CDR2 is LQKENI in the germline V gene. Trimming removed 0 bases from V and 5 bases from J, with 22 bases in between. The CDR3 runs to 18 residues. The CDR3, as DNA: TGTGCCAGCTCACCACCCCAACAAATGACCAGGGTGATGACTGAAGCTTTCTTT. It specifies CASSPPQQMTRVMTEAFF.

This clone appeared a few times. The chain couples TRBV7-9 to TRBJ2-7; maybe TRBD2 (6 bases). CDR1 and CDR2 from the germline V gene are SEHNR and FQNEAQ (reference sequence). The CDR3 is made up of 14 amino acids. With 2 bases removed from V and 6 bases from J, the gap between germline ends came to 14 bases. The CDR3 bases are TGTGCCAGCAGCTTATCAGGGACTCGACGCGAGCAGTACTTC. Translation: CASSLSGTRREQYF.

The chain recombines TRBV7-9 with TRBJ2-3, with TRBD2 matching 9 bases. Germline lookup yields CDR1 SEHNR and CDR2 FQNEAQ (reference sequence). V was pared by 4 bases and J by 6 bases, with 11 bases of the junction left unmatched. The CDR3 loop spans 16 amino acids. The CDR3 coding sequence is TGTGCCAGCAGCTCCGACCCGGGACTAGCTAGTGATACGCAGTATTTT. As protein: CASSSDPGLASDTQYF.

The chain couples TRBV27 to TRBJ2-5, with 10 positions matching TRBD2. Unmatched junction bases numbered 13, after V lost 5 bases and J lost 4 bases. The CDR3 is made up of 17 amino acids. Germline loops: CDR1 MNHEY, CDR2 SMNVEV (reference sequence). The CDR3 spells CASSPMGTSAFRETQYF. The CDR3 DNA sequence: TGTGCCAGCAGTCCAATGGGGACTAGCGCTTTCCGAGAGACCCAGTACTTC.

Here the CDR3 reads CASSHRVGNQPQHF. Written as DNA, the CDR3 is TGTGCCAGCAGCCATCGGGTAGGCAATCAGCCCCAGCATTTT. This chain connects TRBV6-6 to TRBJ1-5; D uncertain. V was cut by 6 bases and J by 2 bases, with 11 bases left in between. This CDR3 has 14 residues. The germline gives CDR1 MNHNY, CDR2 SVGAGI (reference sequence).

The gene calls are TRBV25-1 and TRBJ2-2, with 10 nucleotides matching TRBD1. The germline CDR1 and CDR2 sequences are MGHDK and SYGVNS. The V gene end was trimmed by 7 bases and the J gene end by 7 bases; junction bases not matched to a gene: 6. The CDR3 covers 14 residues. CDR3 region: CASTLGTGVGELFF. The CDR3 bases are TGTGCCAGCACCCTCGGGACAGGGGTCGGGGAGCTGTTTTTT.

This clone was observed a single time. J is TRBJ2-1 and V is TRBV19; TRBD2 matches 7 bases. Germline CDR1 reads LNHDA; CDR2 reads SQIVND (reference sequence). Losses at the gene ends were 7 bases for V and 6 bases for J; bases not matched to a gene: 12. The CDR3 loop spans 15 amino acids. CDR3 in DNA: TGTGCCAGTACCTCAGGGCTGGGGGGGACCAATGAGCAGTTCTTC. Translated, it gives CASTSGLGGTNEQFF.

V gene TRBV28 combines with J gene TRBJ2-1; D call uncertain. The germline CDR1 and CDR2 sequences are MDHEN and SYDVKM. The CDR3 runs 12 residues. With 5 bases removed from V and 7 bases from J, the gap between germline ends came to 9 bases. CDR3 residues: CASSQVYNEQFF. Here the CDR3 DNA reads TGTGCCAGCAGTCAAGTCTATAATGAGCAGTTCTTC. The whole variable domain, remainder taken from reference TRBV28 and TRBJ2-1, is DVKVTQSSRYLVKRTGEKVFLECVQDMDHENMFWYRQDPGLGLRLIYFSYDVKMKEKGDIPEGYSVSREKKERFSLILESASTNQTSMYLCASSQVYNEQFFGPGTRLTVL.

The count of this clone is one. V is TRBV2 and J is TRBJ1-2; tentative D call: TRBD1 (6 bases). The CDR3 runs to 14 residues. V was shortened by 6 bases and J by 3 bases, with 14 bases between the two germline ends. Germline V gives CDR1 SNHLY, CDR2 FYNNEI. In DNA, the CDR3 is TGTGCCAGCAGCGGTGCGGGGGGCGACTATGGCTACACCTTC. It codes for CASSGAGGDYGYTF.

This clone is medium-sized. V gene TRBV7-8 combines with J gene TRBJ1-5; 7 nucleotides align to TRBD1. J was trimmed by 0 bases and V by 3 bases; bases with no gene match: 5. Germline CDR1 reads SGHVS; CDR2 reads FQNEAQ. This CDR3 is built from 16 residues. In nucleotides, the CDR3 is TGTGCCAGCAGCTTGGGACAGAGTTATAGCAATCAGCCCCAGCATTTT. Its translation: CASSLGQSYSNQPQHF.

This CDR3 is CASWVSSGGAYF. CDR3 DNA sequence: TGTGCCAGCTGGGTATCTAGCGGGGGGGCGTACTTC. The V and J genes are TRBV6-5 and TRBJ2-4; 12 bases map to TRBD2. The ends lost 8 bases at V and 15 bases at J; junction bases unmatched: 8. CDR3 length equals 12 residues. Germline CDR1 and CDR2: MNHEY and SVGAGI.